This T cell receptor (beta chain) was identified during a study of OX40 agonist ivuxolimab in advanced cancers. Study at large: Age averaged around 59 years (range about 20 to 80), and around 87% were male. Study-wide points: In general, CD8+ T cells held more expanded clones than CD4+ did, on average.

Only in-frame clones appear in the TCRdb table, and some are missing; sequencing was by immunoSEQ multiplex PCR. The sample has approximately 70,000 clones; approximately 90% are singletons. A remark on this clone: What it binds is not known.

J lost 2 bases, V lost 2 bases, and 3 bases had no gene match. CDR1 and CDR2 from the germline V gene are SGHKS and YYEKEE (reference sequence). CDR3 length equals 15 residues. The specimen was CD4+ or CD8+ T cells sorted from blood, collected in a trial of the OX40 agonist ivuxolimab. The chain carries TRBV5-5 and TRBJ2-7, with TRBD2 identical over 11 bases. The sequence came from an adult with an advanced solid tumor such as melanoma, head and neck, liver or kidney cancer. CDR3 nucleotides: TGTGCCAGCAGCTTTCTAGCGGGGGGTCCCTACGAGCAGTACTTC. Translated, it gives CASSFLAGGPYEQYF.